This T cell receptor beta chain was obtained from a study of PD-L1 blockade in urothelial cancer. In the study overall: Of prior chemotherapy regimens, patients had received between 0 and 3. Analyses used blood from 3 weeks (second dose) and 6 weeks after treatment start.

Findings of the study overall: A below-median TCR clonality in blood before treatment predicted better survival.

The germline V gene encodes CDR1 KGHSH and CDR2 LQKENI. The length of the CDR3 is 14 residues. With 5 bases removed from V and 2 bases from J, the gap between germline ends came to 13 bases. To note about this clone: Antigen unknown.

Urothelial carcinoma affected the patients, and it was locally advanced or metastatic. Profiled with immunoSEQ multiplex PCR; TCRdb holds only in-frame clones, not every one. The profile shows about 32,000 clones, 84% of them singletons. Sample: PBMCs, taken around atezolizumab (anti-PD-L1) treatment. This TCR came from a man in his sixties with urothelial cancer. The chain joins TRBV18 to TRBJ2-7; possibly TRBD2 for D (6 bases). The CDR3 nucleotides read TGTGCCAGCTCAACCGGGACTCCTACCTACGAGCAGTACTTC. It is translated as CASSTGTPTYEQYF.